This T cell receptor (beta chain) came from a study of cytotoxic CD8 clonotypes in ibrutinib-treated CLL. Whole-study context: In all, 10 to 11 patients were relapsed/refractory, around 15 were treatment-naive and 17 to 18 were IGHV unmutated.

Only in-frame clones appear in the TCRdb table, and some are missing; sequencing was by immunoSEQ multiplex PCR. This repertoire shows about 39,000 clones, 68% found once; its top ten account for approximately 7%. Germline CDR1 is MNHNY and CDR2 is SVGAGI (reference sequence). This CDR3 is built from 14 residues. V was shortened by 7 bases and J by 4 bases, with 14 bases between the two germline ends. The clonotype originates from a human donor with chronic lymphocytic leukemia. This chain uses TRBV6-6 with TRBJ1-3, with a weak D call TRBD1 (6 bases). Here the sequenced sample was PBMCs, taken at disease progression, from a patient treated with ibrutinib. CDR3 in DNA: TGTGCCAGCATATTCGGGACAACCGGAAACACCATATATTTT. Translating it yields CASIFGTTGNTIYF.